The 26 T cell receptor beta chains below were found in one sample sequenced in a study of cytomegalovirus exposure and HLA in healthy donors (dated by TCRdb to about 2017). The library came from the immunoSEQ multiplex PCR assay. The multiplex PCR relied on a mix of 60 forward primers for TCR Vbeta segments and 13 reverse primers for TCR Jbeta segments. TCRdb obtained this table from immuneACCESS and retained in-frame rearrangements with V and J assigned. These tables miss some clones; where compared with another copy, unresolved V genes account for less than half of the shortfall, and the remainder is unexplained. For this sample there are roughly 200,000 clones; roughly 88% appear just once. The top ten clones comprise roughly 0.7% of the sample. Sequenced input: PBMCs. These receptors came from a boy between 2 and 10 years old in good health and CMV-seronegative.

The chain uses TRBV11-2 and TRBJ2-5, with TRBD2 matching 8 bases. Germline V lookup: CDR1 SGHAT, CDR2 FQNNGV. This CDR3 comprises 16 residues. V lost 5 bases and J lost 1; bases outside the gene matches: 9. The CDR3 loop is CASSPGAGGLQETQYF. The CDR3 DNA is TGTGCCAGCAGCCCCGGGGCGGGAGGCCTCCAAGAGACCCAGTACTTC.

This CDR3 reads CASSLRRPQRFFSYEQYF. CDR3 nucleotide sequence: TGTGCCAGCAGTTTAAGAAGGCCTCAGAGGTTTTTCTCCTACGAGCAGTACTTC. V gene TRBV27 combines with J gene TRBJ2-7; D not resolved. Between the trimmed V and J ends, which lost 2 bases and 0 bases, there was a span of 20 bases. The CDR3 totals 18 residues. The germline V gene encodes CDR1 MNHEY and CDR2 SMNVEV (reference sequence).

This clone was observed a handful of times. CDR3 DNA sequence: TGTGCCAGCAGTTACCTCGAGACCCAGTACTTC. It encodes CASSYLETQYF. The chain employs TRBV6-5 and TRBJ2-5, with D unresolved. V shed 2 bases and J shed 5 bases, with 3 bases lying between them. The CDR3 totals 11 residues. Germline V gives CDR1 MNHEY, CDR2 SVGAGI.

The chain employs TRBV7-2 and TRBJ1-3; D ambiguous. The V end lost 1 base, the J end lost 2 bases, and 9 bases lay between the germline ends. Germline values: CDR1 SGHTA, CDR2 FQGNSA. This CDR3 has 15 residues. The CDR3 here is CASSLGPSPGNTIYF. The DNA for the CDR3 is TGTGCCAGCAGCTTAGGCCCTAGCCCTGGAAACACCATATATTTT.

This rearrangement joins TRBV7-2 to TRBJ1-1; a weak D match, TRBD1 (5 bases). This CDR3 is 14 amino acids long. Germline CDR1 reads SGHTA; CDR2 reads FQGNSA. Trimming pared 3 bases from V and 6 bases from J, leaving 14 bases between. The CDR3 region is CASSFHDSRAEAFF. CDR3 DNA sequence: TGTGCCAGCAGCTTTCATGACAGCCGGGCTGAAGCTTTCTTT.

The chain joins TRBV6-1 to TRBJ1-1; 9 bases are shared with TRBD1. CDR1 and CDR2 from the germline V gene are MNHNS and SASEGT. V lost 6 bases and J lost 4; bases outside the gene matches: 3. The CDR3 runs 13 residues. DNA for the CDR3: TGTGCCAGCAGAGAGACAGGGGGCACTGAAGCTTTCTTT. Protein sequence: CASRETGGTEAFF.

The J gene is TRBJ2-1, the V gene TRBV7-9; 9 bases are shared with TRBD2. The J segment lost 4 bases and the V segment lost 4 bases, leaving 5 bases of the junction unmatched. The CDR3 covers 15 residues. Germline lookup yields CDR1 SEHNR and CDR2 FQNEAQ (reference sequence). The CDR3 is CASSSAGGPYNEQFF. CDR3 in DNA: TGTGCCAGCAGCTCCGCGGGGGGGCCTTACAATGAGCAGTTCTTC.

The J gene is TRBJ2-3, the V gene TRBV4-2, with D perhaps matching TRBD2 (6 bases). The CDR3 has 16 amino acids. Trimming shortened V by 1 base and J by 2 bases, and 13 bases separated the two germline ends. Germline V gene data show CDR1 as LGHNA and CDR2 as YNFKEQ. The CDR3 loop is CASSQVGGINTDTQYF. As DNA, the CDR3 is TGTGCCAGCAGCCAAGTAGGCGGGATAAACACAGATACGCAGTATTTT.

The V and J genes are TRBV7-3 and TRBJ2-4, with 7 bases that match TRBD1. The V and J ends lost 5 bases and 10 bases, in that order; junction bases with no gene match: 5. Germline V CDR1 and CDR2: SGHTA, FQGTGA. The length of the CDR3 is 12 residues. CDR3 bases: TGTGCCAGCAGCGAAGACAGGGTAATTCAGTACTTC. Its protein product is CASSEDRVIQYF.

The gene calls are TRBV2 and TRBJ2-7, with TRBD1 as a possible D gene (6 bases). The CDR3 has 16 amino acids. Trimming cost V 3 bases and J 0 bases, with 15 bases left between them. The V gene's germline CDR1 is SNHLY and CDR2 FYNNEI. The CDR3 region is CASSETLPGHSYEQYF. The CDR3, as DNA: TGTGCCAGCAGTGAGACCCTGCCGGGACACTCCTACGAGCAGTACTTC.

This clone was detected only a few times. The chain carries TRBV9 and TRBJ1-1; D remains ambiguous. In germline, CDR1 is SGDLS, CDR2 YYNGEE. The V and J ends lost 0 bases and 0 bases respectively, with 6 bases between them. The length of the CDR3 is 14 residues. The CDR3 bases are TGTGCCAGCAGCGTAGACATGATGAACACTGAAGCTTTCTTT. It specifies CASSVDMMNTEAFF.

This chain uses TRBV15 with TRBJ2-2, with TRBD1 matching over 7 bases. Trimming removed 4 bases from V and 2 bases from J; junction bases left unmatched: 4. The germline V gene encodes CDR1 LNHNV and CDR2 YYDKDF (reference sequence). The CDR3 covers 15 residues. The CDR3 nucleotides are TGTGCCACCAGCAAAGGACAGGCCAACACCGGGGAGCTGTTTTTT. Translating gives CATSKGQANTGELFF.

CDR3 sequence reads: CASSIGGGQPQHF. DNA for the CDR3: TGTGCCAGTAGTATCGGGGGGGGTCAGCCCCAGCATTTT. The rearrangement uses TRBV19 and TRBJ1-5; perhaps TRBD1 as D (5 bases). Germline V gives CDR1 LNHDA, CDR2 SQIVND (reference sequence). V lost 3 bases and J 6 bases, leaving 9 bases between the germline ends. The length of the CDR3 is 13 residues. The full variable domain, in which reference TRBV19 and TRBJ1-5 provide the parts outside the CDR3, is DGGITQSPKYLFRKEGQNVTLSCEQNLNHDAMYWYRQDPGQGLRLIYYSQIVNDFQKGDIAEGYSVSREKKESFPLTVTSAQKNPTAFYLCASSIGGGQPQHFGDGTRLSIL.

The V call is TRBV10-3, the J call TRBJ1-2, with 8 bases aligning to TRBD1. Looked up from germline, CDR1 is ENHRY and CDR2 is SYGVKD. Germline trimming cut 2 bases from V and 6 bases from J; bases unmatched to any gene: 5. CDR3 length equals 14 residues. The chain's CDR3 is CAISEGTGSNGYTF. DNA of the CDR3: TGTGCCATCAGTGAGGGGACAGGCTCGAATGGCTACACCTTC.

The chain joins TRBV6-6 to TRBJ2-5, with 7 bases aligning to TRBD2. V lost 4 bases and J lost 11; bases outside the gene matches: 10. The CDR3 is 13 amino acids. The germline gives CDR1 MNHNY, CDR2 SVGAGI (reference sequence). DNA of the CDR3: TGTGCCAGCAGTTGGGTTTCGGGGGGTGAGCAGTACTTC. Amino acids: CASSWVSGGEQYF.

The chain links TRBV7-2 to TRBJ2-7; the match to TRBD2 covers 12 bases. V dropped 5 bases and J dropped 0; count of bases not matched to a gene: 2. CDR1 SGHTA and CDR2 FQGNSA come from the germline V gene. This CDR3 has 15 amino acids. The chain's CDR3 is CASSTTSGSSYEQYF. Written as DNA, the CDR3 is TGTGCCAGCAGCACGACTAGCGGGAGCTCCTACGAGCAGTACTTC.

The chain has TRBV5-1 and TRBJ1-1; 7 bases agree with TRBD1. This CDR3 contains 15 residues. Germline-derived CDR1 and CDR2 are SGHRS and YFSETQ. V trimming: 4 bases; J trimming: 1 base; junction bases outside the gene matches: 7. CDR3 residues: CASSVPQGGNTEAFF. The CDR3 DNA reads as TGCGCCAGCAGCGTACCTCAGGGGGGGAACACTGAAGCTTTCTTT.

This clone appeared a single time. This rearrangement joins TRBV6-5 to TRBJ2-5; D unclear. The J call may be in error: the DNA end matches TRBJ2-7 better. Germline V gene sequence: CDR1 MNHEY, CDR2 SVGAGI. The CDR3 is 14 residues long. The CDR3: CASSYTDPTYEQYF. CDR3 DNA sequence: TGTGCCAGCAGTTACACAGACCCGACCTACGAGCAGTACTTC.

The chain joins TRBV29-1 to TRBJ2-3, with D tentatively TRBD1 (6 bases). Germline V CDR1 and CDR2: SQVTM, ANQGSEA. The CDR3 is 16 residues long. Trimming left V 0 bases short and J 2 bases short, with 15 bases between. CDR3 residues: CSVEDWRQVNTDTQYF. DNA for the CDR3: TGCAGCGTTGAAGATTGGAGACAGGTGAACACAGATACGCAGTATTTT.

The rearrangement joins TRBV6-1 to TRBJ1-3, with TRBD1 as a possible D gene (5 bases). The CDR3 totals 16 residues. Germline-derived CDR1 and CDR2 are MNHNS and SASEGT. The germline V and J ends were trimmed by 1 base and 1 base, with 11 bases remaining between them. The CDR3 here is CASSEVRRGSGNTIYF. The CDR3 DNA reads as TGTGCCAGCAGTGAAGTTCGGAGGGGATCTGGAAACACCATATATTTT.

The V call is TRBV6-5, the J call TRBJ1-3; D uncertain. From germline, CDR1 is MNHEY and CDR2 SVGAGI. The CDR3 is 13 residues long. The germline V and J ends were trimmed by 5 bases and 0 bases, with 5 bases remaining between them. CDR3 loop: CASSPYSGNTIYF. The CDR3 DNA reads TGTGCCAGCAGTCCTTACTCTGGAAACACCATATATTTT.

The genes are TRBV6-6 and TRBJ2-3, with a tentative D call TRBD2 (6 bases). Trimming cost V 5 bases and J 6 bases, with 12 bases left between them. The CDR3 totals 13 residues. The germline gives CDR1 MNHNY, CDR2 SVGAGI (reference sequence). The CDR3 here is CASSVAGWDTQYF. In DNA, the CDR3 is TGTGCCAGCAGTGTTGCGGGGTGGGATACGCAGTATTTT.

J is TRBJ2-5 and V is TRBV7-9, with D unclear. The J call may be incorrect, as the DNA end agrees better with TRBJ2-7. The CDR3 spans 14 residues. Germline lookup yields CDR1 SEHNR and CDR2 FQNEAQ (reference sequence). The CDR3 sequence is CASSLEVRGYEQYF. The CDR3, as DNA: TGTGCCAGCAGCTTAGAGGTCAGAGGCTACGAGCAGTACTTC.

The chain has TRBV6-6 and TRBJ2-1; TRBD1 aligns across 10 bases. V was clipped by 7 bases and J by 6 bases; unmatched bases: 6. This CDR3 has 14 residues. Looked up from germline, CDR1 is MNHNY and CDR2 is SVGAGI (reference sequence). CDR3 amino acids: CASTVWTGGNEQFF. For the CDR3, the DNA is TGTGCCAGCACGGTATGGACAGGGGGCAATGAGCAGTTCTTC.

CDR3 nucleotides: TGTGCCAGCAGTGAGTTGGGGACAGGGGTAAACCACGAGCAGTACTTC. Translated, it gives CASSELGTGVNHEQYF. V is TRBV6-1 and J is TRBJ2-7, with 10 bases fitting TRBD1. The germline V gene has CDR1 MNHNS and CDR2 SASEGT. The ends lost 3 bases at V and 5 bases at J; junction bases unmatched: 10. The CDR3 sequence is 16 residues long.

The chain carries TRBV27 and TRBJ1-2, with D uncertain. CDR1 MNHEY and CDR2 SMNVEV come from the germline V gene (reference sequence). V gave up 2 bases and J gave up 2 bases, with 12 bases separating them. The CDR3 has 15 amino acids. In DNA, the CDR3 is TGTGCCAGCAGTTTAGGCGCCGGCAGGAACTATGGCTACACCTTC. This sequence encodes CASSLGAGRNYGYTF.